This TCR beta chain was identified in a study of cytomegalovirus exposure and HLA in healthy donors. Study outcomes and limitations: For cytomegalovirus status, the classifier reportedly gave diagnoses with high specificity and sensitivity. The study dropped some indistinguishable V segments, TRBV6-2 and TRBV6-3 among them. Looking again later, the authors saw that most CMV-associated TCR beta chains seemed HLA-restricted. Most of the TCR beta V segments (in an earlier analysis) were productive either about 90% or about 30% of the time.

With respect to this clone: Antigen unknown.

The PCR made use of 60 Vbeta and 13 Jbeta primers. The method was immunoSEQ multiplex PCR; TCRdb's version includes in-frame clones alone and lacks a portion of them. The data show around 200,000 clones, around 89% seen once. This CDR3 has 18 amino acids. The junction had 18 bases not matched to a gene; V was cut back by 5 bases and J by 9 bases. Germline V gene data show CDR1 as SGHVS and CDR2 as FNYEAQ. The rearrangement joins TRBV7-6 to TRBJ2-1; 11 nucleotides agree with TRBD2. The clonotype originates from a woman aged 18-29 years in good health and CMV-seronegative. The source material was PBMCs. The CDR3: CASSQRKTGTSGVVEQFF. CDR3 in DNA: TGTGCCAGCAGCCAACGAAAAACCGGGACTAGCGGTGTTGTTGAGCAGTTCTTC.